The next 7 T cell receptor beta chains were all read from a single sample in a study of OX40 agonist ivuxolimab in advanced cancers. Method: immunoSEQ multiplex PCR; TCRdb's copy keeps in-frame clones and lacks some. This table has tens of thousands of clones, roughly 94% appearing once. Sample: CD4+ or CD8+ T cells sorted from blood, taken in a trial of the OX40 agonist ivuxolimab. Receptors were obtained from an adult with an advanced solid tumor such as melanoma, head and neck, liver or kidney cancer.

The chain is built from TRBV14 and TRBJ2-1; possible D gene TRBD2, 7 bases. The V gene lost 2 bases and the J gene lost 0 bases, with 11 bases spanning the gap. Germline V gene sequence: CDR1 SGHDN, CDR2 FVKESK. This CDR3 region has 16 residues. In nucleotides, the CDR3 is TGTGCCAGCAGCCAATTGGGGGGGGCCTCCTACAATGAGCAGTTCTTC. Translation: CASSQLGGASYNEQFF.

In DNA form, the CDR3 reads TGTGCTAGTGACGCCACAGGGGGCGTTGAGACCCAGTACTTC. It codes for CASDATGGVETQYF. The gene calls are TRBV12-5 and TRBJ2-5; the match to TRBD1 covers 9 bases. Germline V gives CDR1 LGHNT, CDR2 FRNRAP. The trim removed 7 bases at V and 5 bases at J, leaving 8 bases unmatched. The CDR3 has 14 residues.

As DNA, the CDR3 is TGTGCCAGTAGTATCTTGGGGTTTAGCAATCAGCCCCAGCATTTT. As protein: CASSILGFSNQPQHF. The chain uses TRBV19 and TRBJ1-5, with D uncertain. Germline lookup yields CDR1 LNHDA and CDR2 SQIVND (reference sequence). The ends were cut back, 3 bases at V and 0 bases at J, with 9 bases in the middle. The CDR3 loop spans 15 amino acids.

The V call is TRBV7-2, the J call TRBJ1-2, with TRBD1 matching 8 bases. V shed 1 base, J shed 5 bases, and the junction held 18 bases outside the gene matches. Germline assignment: CDR1 SGHTA and CDR2 FQGNSA. The CDR3 is made up of 19 amino acids. The CDR3 loop reads CASSLVVDRVSVREYGYTF. CDR3 nucleotides: TGTGCCAGCAGCTTAGTGGTGGACAGGGTATCGGTCCGGGAATATGGCTACACCTTC. The full variable domain, completed using reference TRBV7-2 and TRBJ1-2, is GAGVSQSPSNKVTEKGKDVELRCDPISGHTALYWYRQSLGQGLEFLIYFQGNSAPDKSGLPSDRFSAERTGGSVSTLTIQRTQQEDSAVYLCASSLVVDRVSVREYGYTFGSGTRLTVV.

The genes are TRBV7-9 and TRBJ2-1; D is tentatively TRBD1 or TRBD2 (5 bases each). V was pared by 5 bases and J by 6 bases, with 14 bases between. This CDR3 has 14 residues. Germline assignment: CDR1 SEHNR and CDR2 FQNEAQ (reference sequence). CDR3 nucleotides: TGTGCCAGCAGCACCGGCCTGGGGACCAATGAGCAGTTCTTC. Protein: CASSTGLGTNEQFF.

In DNA, the CDR3 is TGTGCCAGCACTCTCCAAGCCGGGGACACTGAAGCTTTCTTT. Amino acid sequence: CASTLQAGDTEAFF. The J gene is TRBJ1-1, the V gene TRBV27, with D uncertain. The CDR3 runs 14 residues. Trimming shortened V by 7 bases and J by 3 bases, and 15 bases separated the two germline ends. The germline gives CDR1 MNHEY, CDR2 SMNVEV (reference sequence).

V usage is TRBV5-6 and J usage is TRBJ1-1; TRBD1 matches 9 bases. With 3 bases clipped from V and 5 bases from J, the junction kept 5 bases outside the gene matches. Germline V gene sequence: CDR1 SGHDT, CDR2 YYEEEE. CDR3 size: 14 residues. CDR3 nucleotide sequence: TGTGCCAGCAGCTGGGGACAGGGAATGACTGAAGCTTTCTTT. Translation: CASSWGQGMTEAFF.